A selection of T cell receptor beta chains follows, all from one sample in a study of PD-1 blockade in mismatch repair-deficient tumors. TCRdb keeps only in-frame clones here, not all; method: immunoSEQ multiplex PCR. The sample includes around 68,000 clones, about 72% of them seen just once. The specimen comprised peripheral blood, sampled 2 weeks after starting pembrolizumab. These receptor sequences come from an adult with mismatch repair-deficient cancer. Each CDR3 is given with its conserved first and last residue. Each record gives: J gene, D gene, V gene, clone size, CDR3 protein, CDR3 DNA. A D gene is named only where the DNA matches it firmly. The listing skips clone size in some rows; elsewhere it reads once, few, many or a size class.

j_gene: TRBJ2-2
d_gene: -
v_gene: TRBV29-1
abundance: once
CDR3aa: CSVAGTTNTGELFF
CDR3nt: TGCAGCGTTGCAGGGACGACGAACACCGGGGAGCTGTTTTTT

j_gene: TRBJ2-7
d_gene: -
v_gene: TRBV12-5
abundance: -
CDR3aa: CASALGTHEQYF
CDR3nt: TGTGCTAGTGCCCTCGGAACCCACGAGCAGTACTTC

j_gene: TRBJ2-5
d_gene: -
v_gene: TRBV30
abundance: -
CDR3aa: CAWSTELGAGPRTQYF
CDR3nt: TGTGCCTGGAGTACCGAACTCGGAGCAGGGCCACGGACCCAGTACTTC

j_gene: TRBJ2-1
d_gene: TRBD2
v_gene: TRBV5-4
abundance: -
CDR3aa: CASSGTSGFNEQFF
CDR3nt: TGTGCCAGCTCTGGGACTAGCGGGTTCAATGAGCAGTTCTTC

j_gene: TRBJ1-4
d_gene: -
v_gene: TRBV18
abundance: -
CDR3aa: CASSRSARGGEKLFF
CDR3nt: TGTGCCAGCTCCCGCAGCGCCAGGGGTGGAGAAAAACTGTTTTTT

j_gene: TRBJ2-7
d_gene: -
v_gene: TRBV2
abundance: -
CDR3aa: CASSAGTKGTYEQYF
CDR3nt: TGTGCCAGCAGCGCCGGGACCAAGGGGACCTACGAGCAGTACTTC

j_gene: TRBJ2-7
d_gene: TRBD2
v_gene: TRBV19
abundance: -
CDR3aa: CASSIGREASYEQYF
CDR3nt: TGTGCCAGTAGTATAGGGCGGGAGGCCTCCTACGAGCAGTACTTC

j_gene: TRBJ2-7
d_gene: TRBD2
v_gene: TRBV9
abundance: -
CDR3aa: CASSVEVAGAYEQYF
CDR3nt: TGTGCCAGCAGCGTGGAGGTAGCGGGGGCCTACGAGCAGTACTTC

j_gene: TRBJ1-1
d_gene: -
v_gene: TRBV5-1
abundance: -
CDR3aa: CASSQSGTVNTEAFF
CDR3nt: TGCGCCAGCTCCCAAAGCGGGACGGTAAACACTGAAGCTTTCTTT

j_gene: TRBJ2-7
d_gene: -
v_gene: TRBV29-1
abundance: -
CDR3aa: CSVESPHGDYEQYF
CDR3nt: TGCAGCGTTGAAAGCCCCCACGGGGACTACGAGCAGTACTTC

j_gene: TRBJ1-1
d_gene: TRBD1
v_gene: TRBV18
abundance: -
CDR3aa: CASSSGQGPPEAFF
CDR3nt: TGTGCCAGCTCGTCAGGACAGGGGCCCCCTGAAGCTTTCTTT

j_gene: TRBJ2-2
d_gene: -
v_gene: TRBV7-7
abundance: -
CDR3aa: CASSLDLSTGELFF
CDR3nt: TGTGCTAGCAGCTTAGACCTCTCCACCGGGGAGCTGTTTTTT

j_gene: TRBJ2-1
d_gene: TRBD2
v_gene: TRBV7-9
abundance: many
CDR3aa: CASSPGTSFNEQFF
CDR3nt: TGTGCCAGCAGCCCCGGGACTAGCTTCAATGAGCAGTTCTTC

j_gene: TRBJ1-5
d_gene: -
v_gene: TRBV19
abundance: -
CDR3aa: CASSDRAYSNQPQHF
CDR3nt: TGTGCCAGTAGCGACAGAGCTTATAGCAATCAGCCCCAGCATTTT

j_gene: TRBJ2-2
d_gene: -
v_gene: TRBV2
abundance: -
CDR3aa: CASRRESAGELFF
CDR3nt: TGTGCCAGCAGGAGGGAGAGCGCCGGGGAGCTGTTTTTT

j_gene: TRBJ2-1
d_gene: TRBD2
v_gene: TRBV15
abundance: -
CDR3aa: CATSPLALSSYNEQFF
CDR3nt: TGTGCCACCAGCCCACTAGCGCTAAGCTCCTACAATGAGCAGTTCTTC

j_gene: TRBJ2-1
d_gene: TRBD2
v_gene: TRBV6-1
abundance: -
CDR3aa: CASKNSGRDSTEQFF
CDR3nt: TGTGCCAGCAAGAATAGCGGGAGGGATTCGACTGAGCAGTTCTTC

j_gene: TRBJ2-7
d_gene: -
v_gene: TRBV19
abundance: -
CDR3aa: CASSFDAPGGYEQYF
CDR3nt: TGTGCCAGTAGTTTCGACGCCCCCGGAGGCTACGAGCAGTACTTC

j_gene: TRBJ2-1
d_gene: TRBD1
v_gene: TRBV30
abundance: few
CDR3aa: CAWDPGQGAHEQFF
CDR3nt: TGTGCCTGGGACCCAGGACAGGGGGCGCATGAGCAGTTCTTC

j_gene: TRBJ2-2
d_gene: -
v_gene: TRBV6-5
abundance: -
CDR3aa: CASSYPDLGGGELFF
CDR3nt: TGTGCCAGCAGTTATCCCGATCTTGGGGGCGGGGAGCTGTTTTTT

j_gene: TRBJ2-2
d_gene: -
v_gene: TRBV11-2
abundance: -
CDR3aa: CASSLGWGRNTGELFF
CDR3nt: TGTGCCAGCAGCTTAGGCTGGGGGAGGAACACCGGGGAGCTGTTTTTT

j_gene: TRBJ1-1
d_gene: TRBD1
v_gene: TRBV7-8
abundance: -
CDR3aa: CASRDGTGRMNTEAFF
CDR3nt: TGTGCCAGCAGGGACGGGACAGGGAGGATGAACACTGAAGCTTTCTTT

j_gene: TRBJ2-5
d_gene: -
v_gene: TRBV28
abundance: -
CDR3aa: CASSFRLDETQYF
CDR3nt: TGTGCCAGCAGTTTTCGGCTAGATGAGACCCAGTACTTC

j_gene: TRBJ2-1
d_gene: TRBD2
v_gene: TRBV27
abundance: -
CDR3aa: CASSPGTSGRNEQFF
CDR3nt: TGTGCCAGCAGTCCCGGGACTAGCGGGAGAAATGAGCAGTTCTTC

j_gene: TRBJ2-3
d_gene: TRBD2
v_gene: TRBV6-5
abundance: once
CDR3aa: CASSLAGGRTDTQYF
CDR3nt: TGTGCCAGCAGCCTAGCGGGAGGTCGCACAGATACGCAGTATTTT

j_gene: TRBJ1-2
d_gene: -
v_gene: TRBV6-1
abundance: few
CDR3aa: CASSEVARTGGYTF
CDR3nt: TGTGCCAGCAGTGAAGTGGCCCGCACGGGTGGCTACACCTTC

j_gene: TRBJ1-1
d_gene: TRBD1
v_gene: TRBV5-1
abundance: -
CDR3aa: CASSLSLSGQGRGTEAFF
CDR3nt: TGCGCCAGCAGCTTAAGTCTTTCGGGACAGGGACGCGGCACTGAAGCTTTCTTT

j_gene: TRBJ2-1
d_gene: -
v_gene: TRBV2
abundance: -
CDR3aa: CASSEAGLSYNEQFF
CDR3nt: TGTGCCAGCAGTGAAGCGGGCCTGTCCTACAATGAGCAGTTCTTC

j_gene: TRBJ2-2
d_gene: TRBD2
v_gene: TRBV9
abundance: few
CDR3aa: CASSVAGGSFGGELFF
CDR3nt: TGTGCCAGCAGCGTAGCTGGCGGGAGCTTTGGCGGGGAGCTGTTTTTT

j_gene: TRBJ1-1
d_gene: TRBD1
v_gene: TRBV11-1
abundance: once
CDR3aa: CASGYRGKNTEAFF
CDR3nt: TGTGCCAGCGGATACAGGGGAAAGAACACTGAAGCTTTCTTT

j_gene: TRBJ2-7
d_gene: TRBD1
v_gene: TRBV6-5
abundance: -
CDR3aa: CASSGGQGRREQYF
CDR3nt: TGTGCCAGCAGTGGAGGACAGGGGCGGAGGGAGCAGTACTTC

j_gene: TRBJ1-1
d_gene: TRBD1
v_gene: TRBV5-4
abundance: -
CDR3aa: CASSLPSGQGTEAFF
CDR3nt: TGTGCCAGCAGCTTGCCCTCCGGACAGGGCACTGAAGCTTTCTTT

j_gene: TRBJ2-5
d_gene: TRBD2
v_gene: TRBV10-2
abundance: -
CDR3aa: CASSDPGGNYQETQYF
CDR3nt: TGCGCCAGCAGTGACCCGGGGGGTAATTACCAAGAGACCCAGTACTTC

j_gene: TRBJ1-1
d_gene: TRBD1
v_gene: TRBV5-1
abundance: -
CDR3aa: CASSHPPDRGTTTEAFF
CDR3nt: TGCGCCAGCAGCCATCCTCCGGACAGGGGGACGACCACTGAAGCTTTCTTT

j_gene: TRBJ1-3
d_gene: -
v_gene: TRBV5-1
abundance: -
CDR3aa: CASSFDGRANSGNTIYF
CDR3nt: TGCGCCAGCAGCTTTGATGGACGGGCCAACTCTGGAAACACCATATATTTT

j_gene: TRBJ2-3
d_gene: -
v_gene: TRBV11-2
abundance: -
CDR3aa: CASSGTFTSTDTQYF
CDR3nt: TGTGCCAGCAGCGGGACTTTCACTAGCACAGATACGCAGTATTTT

j_gene: TRBJ1-2
d_gene: TRBD1
v_gene: TRBV19
abundance: -
CDR3aa: CASSTTGGVIYGYTF
CDR3nt: TGTGCCAGTAGTACGACAGGGGGCGTTATCTATGGCTACACCTTC

j_gene: TRBJ1-3
d_gene: TRBD1
v_gene: TRBV27
abundance: -
CDR3aa: CASKQGRTGNTIYF
CDR3nt: TGTGCCAGCAAACAGGGGAGGACTGGAAACACCATATATTTT

j_gene: TRBJ2-7
d_gene: TRBD1
v_gene: TRBV7-9
abundance: -
CDR3aa: CASSLVAPGDRRYEQYF
CDR3nt: TGTGCCAGCAGCTTAGTAGCCCCCGGGGACAGGCGGTACGAGCAGTACTTC

j_gene: TRBJ2-6
d_gene: -
v_gene: TRBV11-3
abundance: -
CDR3aa: CASSFDGRSSGANVLTF
CDR3nt: TGTGCCAGCAGCTTTGACGGCCGATCCTCTGGGGCCAACGTCCTGACTTTC

j_gene: TRBJ2-5
d_gene: -
v_gene: TRBV11-2
abundance: few
CDR3aa: CASSFSRETQYF
CDR3nt: TGTGCCAGCAGCTTTTCTAGAGAGACCCAGTACTTC

j_gene: TRBJ2-5
d_gene: TRBD2
v_gene: TRBV27
abundance: -
CDR3aa: CASSFSDPRGAQYF
CDR3nt: TGTGCCAGCAGTTTTTCGGACCCCCGGGGGGCCCAGTACTTC

j_gene: TRBJ2-7
d_gene: -
v_gene: TRBV5-1
abundance: -
CDR3aa: CASTDRTYEQYF
CDR3nt: TGCGCCAGCACCGACAGGACCTACGAGCAGTACTTC

j_gene: TRBJ1-1
d_gene: TRBD1
v_gene: TRBV5-5
abundance: -
CDR3aa: CASSADRYDTEAFF
CDR3nt: TGTGCCAGCAGCGCGGACAGGTACGACACTGAAGCTTTCTTT

j_gene: TRBJ1-5
d_gene: -
v_gene: TRBV6-5
abundance: few
CDR3aa: CASRDGINQPQHF
CDR3nt: TGTGCCAGCAGGGACGGAATAAATCAGCCCCAGCATTTT

j_gene: TRBJ2-3
d_gene: -
v_gene: TRBV6-1
abundance: once
CDR3aa: CASSATGTAITDTQYF
CDR3nt: TGTGCCAGCAGTGCGACAGGGACTGCTATCACAGATACGCAGTATTTT

j_gene: TRBJ2-3
d_gene: TRBD2
v_gene: TRBV10-3
abundance: -
CDR3aa: CATQTSGSTDTQYF
CDR3nt: TGTGCCACACAGACTAGCGGGAGCACAGATACGCAGTATTTT